These 31 T cell receptor beta chains came from one sample sequenced in a study of T-cell memory formation after mild COVID-19 (dated by TCRdb to 2020 to 2022). Receptor libraries were prepared by 5' RACE. These reads were obtained on an Illumina NovaSeq 6000. The public sequencing data were trimmed at Q25 with fastp and processed into clonotypes with MiXCR by TCRdb, which kept only in-frame beta chains. Every CDR3 protein is listed once, alongside the most common genes and DNA of its rows. The sample table shows 70,000 to 95,000 distinct CDR3 sequences, and around 13% are seen once. Roughly two fifths of the sample goes to the ten largest clones. Material for sequencing was PBMCs or a T cell subset sorted from them (not recorded which). The origin of the receptors is a man between 18 and 29 years old who had mild COVID-19 (a few samples of this study predate the infection). The sample titles of this study are shuffled in the database, so cell type and time point are left out; the donor was told from shared clones.

The rearrangement uses TRBV4-2 and TRBJ2-4; maybe TRBD2 (6 bases). Per germline, CDR1 LGHNA and CDR2 YNFKEQ. V lost 3 bases and J lost 3, with 15 bases in between. The CDR3 runs to 16 residues. DNA of the CDR3: TGTGCCAGCAGCCAGATGGGACTGGGTGGCAAAAACATTCAGTACTTC. This encodes CASSQMGLGGKNIQYF.

In this sample, this clonotype turned up many times. The chain joins TRBV9 to TRBJ1-6, with 8 bases aligning to TRBD1. Germline trimming cut 2 bases from V and 12 bases from J; bases unmatched to any gene: 4. Germline values: CDR1 SGDLS, CDR2 YYNGEE. The CDR3 is made up of 13 amino acids. CDR3 DNA: TGTGCCAGCAGCGTCGGACAGGGAGGACCCCTCCACTTT. Its protein product is CASSVGQGGPLHF.

The chain joins TRBV6-2 or TRBV6-3 to TRBJ1-1; tentatively, D is TRBD1 (5 bases). Trimming took 10 bases from V and 1 from J, leaving 13 bases between them. There are 13 residues in the CDR3. The germline V gene has CDR1 MNHEY and CDR2 SVGEGT. This CDR3 reads CATSGTANTEAFF. DNA for the CDR3: TGTGCCACCTCCGGGACCGCGAACACTGAAGCTTTCTTT.

The chain joins TRBV6-5 to TRBJ2-5; 9 nucleotides align to TRBD1. The ends lost 2 bases at V and 4 bases at J; junction bases unmatched: 8. CDR1 and CDR2 (germline): MNHEY, SVGAGI. The CDR3 has 16 residues. CDR3 in DNA: TGTGCCAGCAGTTACCGGACAGGGGAGAGGCCAGAGACCCAGTACTTC. Residues: CASSYRTGERPETQYF.

The V and J genes are TRBV5-5 and TRBJ2-7, with 11 bases that match TRBD2. Germline V gives CDR1 SGHKS, CDR2 YYEKEE (reference sequence). Trimming cost V 3 bases and J 1 base; bases outside gene matches: 3. The CDR3 consists of 15 residues. In nucleotides, the CDR3 is TGTGCCAGCAGCTACACTAGCGGGGGTTCCTACGAGCAGTACTTC. Protein product: CASSYTSGGSYEQYF.

This clonotype has a handful of counts. In DNA, the CDR3 is TGTGCCATCAGCGATAAGGGATTAAGGCCGTCCTACGAGCAGTACGTC. It is translated as CAISDKGLRPSYEQYV. The chain has TRBV10-3 and TRBJ2-7; D is uncertain. CDR1 ENHRY and CDR2 SYGVKD come from the germline V gene. V lost 6 bases, J lost 1 base, and 19 bases lay in between. CDR3 length equals 16 residues.

This clonotype was observed a handful of times. The V call is TRBV19, the J call TRBJ1-5; D is uncertain. The CDR3 is 15 amino acids. V lost 3 bases and J lost 8, with 17 bases in between. CDR1 and CDR2 (germline): LNHDA, SQIVND (reference sequence). CDR3 sequence reads: CASSMNPAGPKPQHF. Here the CDR3 DNA reads TGTGCCAGTAGTATGAATCCGGCAGGACCCAAGCCCCAGCATTTT.

V usage is TRBV20-1 and J usage is TRBJ2-7; 7 bases match TRBD2. Germline loops: CDR1 DFQATT, CDR2 SNEGSKA (reference sequence). V was clipped by 6 bases and J by 0 bases; unmatched bases: 8. CDR3 size: 14 residues. The CDR3 coding sequence is TGCAGTGCAAGACTAGCCCCTGGCTCCTACGAGCAGTACTTC. Translated, it gives CSARLAPGSYEQYF.

This chain joins TRBV6-2 or TRBV6-3 and TRBJ2-1, with D perhaps TRBD1 or TRBD2 (5 bases each). The CDR3 sequence is 13 residues long. Between the trimmed V and J ends, which lost 4 bases and 8 bases, there was a span of 12 bases. From germline, CDR1 is MNHEY and CDR2 SVGEGT. The CDR3 is CASSFGGLYEQFF. CDR3 sequence (DNA): TGTGCCAGCAGTTTTGGGGGTCTCTATGAGCAGTTCTTC.

The CDR3 is CASSPSTGSYEQYF. The CDR3 DNA follows: TGTGCCAGCAGCCCCTCGACAGGATCCTACGAGCAGTACTTC. The rearrangement uses TRBV7-2 and TRBJ2-7; D possibly corresponds to TRBD1 (6 bases). Germline loops: CDR1 SGHTA, CDR2 FQGNSA. CDR3 length: 14 residues. The V gene lost 5 bases and the J gene lost 1 base, with 12 bases spanning the gap.

The V call is TRBV2, the J call TRBJ1-6, with D possibly TRBD1 on 6 matching bases. CDR3 length: 16 residues. The ends were cut back, 3 bases at V and 7 bases at J, with 16 bases in the middle. Germline V gene data show CDR1 as SNHLY and CDR2 as FYNNEI. In DNA form, the CDR3 reads TGTGCCAGCAGTGACAGCCGGGGGGGCGTAAATTCACCCCTCCACTTT. It codes for CASSDSRGGVNSPLHF.

This clonotype was counted between two and nine times. This chain connects TRBV7-9 to TRBJ2-1; 11 bases align to TRBD1. The CDR3 sequence is 16 residues long. Germline values: CDR1 SEHNR, CDR2 FQNEAQ (reference sequence). The V segment lost 5 bases and the J segment 6 bases; nucleotides outside the gene matches: 9. CDR3 nucleotides: TGTGCCAGCAGCCGACCCGGGACAGGGGGGTTCAATGAGCAGTTCTTC. Its protein product is CASSRPGTGGFNEQFF.

This clonotype was counted at least ten times. The V gene is TRBV6-5, the J gene TRBJ2-1; 9 nucleotides align to TRBD2. CDR3 size: 12 residues. Germline CDR1 and CDR2: MNHEY and SVGAGI. Unmatched junction bases numbered 5, after V lost 8 bases and J lost 9 bases. CDR3 sequence (DNA): TGTGCCAGCTCCTTTAGCGGGGGTGAGCAGTTCTTC. This translates into CASSFSGGEQFF.

V gene TRBV7-9 combines with J gene TRBJ1-4; D is undetermined. The length of the CDR3 is 15 residues. Germline V gene data show CDR1 as SEHNR and CDR2 as FQNEAQ (reference sequence). V lost 5 bases, J lost 4 bases, and 14 bases lay in between. CDR3 sequence (DNA): TGTGCCAGCAGCCTCCGGACTGGGGTTAATGAAAAACTGTTTTTT. Translated, it gives CASSLRTGVNEKLFF.

This chain uses TRBV7-9 with TRBJ1-4; the D gene is possibly TRBD1 (5 bases). This CDR3 is built from 18 residues. Germline CDR1 SEHNR, CDR2 FQNEAQ (reference sequence). V was clipped by 1 base and J by 5 bases, with 20 bases between them. The CDR3 nucleotides read TGTGCCAGCAGCTTAGGAGGGGCGCCGGCCGAGGGAAATGAAAAACTGTTTTTT. It specifies CASSLGGAPAEGNEKLFF.

This clonotype was counted only a few times. The chain combines TRBV20-1 with TRBJ2-4, with a possible D match to TRBD1 (5 bases). Trimming took off 3 bases at V and 8 bases at J, with 20 bases between the two ends. Per the germline V gene, CDR1 is DFQATT and CDR2 is SNEGSKA (reference sequence). This CDR3 is 15 amino acids long. The CDR3 here is CSARFRDLRRDIQYF. DNA for the CDR3: TGCAGTGCTAGGTTCAGGGATCTCCGTCGAGACATTCAGTACTTC.

The chain recombines TRBV12-3 or TRBV12-4 with TRBJ2-5; D ambiguous. V was shortened by 4 bases and J by 4 bases, with 19 bases between the two germline ends. The CDR3 runs 16 residues. CDR3 coding DNA: TGTGCCAGCAGTTCTACATCGACCGTCCGGAGAGAGACCCAGTACTTC. Protein sequence: CASSSTSTVRRETQYF.

This clonotype was recorded at least ten times. The chain is built from TRBV20-1 and TRBJ2-5; no clear D gene. CDR3 length: 16 residues. V was pared by 0 bases and J by 5 bases, with 19 bases between. Germline loops: CDR1 DFQATT, CDR2 SNEGSKA (reference sequence). CDR3 DNA sequence: TGCAGTGCTAGAGATTCTGCTTCGCGCGATTGGGAGACCCAGTACTTC. Residues: CSARDSASRDWETQYF.

This clonotype showed up just a few times. The chain joins TRBV5-1 to TRBJ2-2, with D perhaps TRBD2 (6 bases). CDR3 length: 12 amino acids. CDR1 SGHRS and CDR2 YFSETQ come from the germline V gene. Trimming stripped 4 bases from V and 7 bases from J, with 8 bases between. CDR3 coding DNA: TGCGCCAGCAGCATGGGAGGCGGGGAGCTGTTTTTT. Amino acid sequence: CASSMGGGELFF.

This clonotype was detected only a few times. This CDR3 is CASSLIRGDGYTF. The CDR3 DNA follows: TGCGCCAGCAGCCTGATTAGGGGTGACGGCTACACCTTC. V usage is TRBV5-1 and J usage is TRBJ1-2; possibly TRBD1 for D (5 bases). Trimming left V 4 bases short and J 8 bases short, with 15 bases between. Germline CDR1 SGHRS, CDR2 YFSETQ. The CDR3 runs 13 residues.

The chain carries TRBV4-1 and TRBJ2-7; D gene unclear. V was trimmed by 6 bases and J by 0 bases, leaving 12 bases between them. CDR1 is MGHRA, CDR2 YSYEKL, per germline. This CDR3 is 14 amino acids long. The DNA of the CDR3 is TGCGCCAGCAGTCCGCAGACAAGCTCCTACGAGCAGTACTTC. This translates into CASSPQTSSYEQYF.

In its sample, this clonotype was seen a few times. J is TRBJ2-1 and V is TRBV6-5; perhaps TRBD2 as D (6 bases). Germline V lookup: CDR1 MNHEY, CDR2 SVGAGI. V was cut by 1 base and J by 3 bases, with 7 bases left in between. CDR3 size: 14 residues. The CDR3: CASSYLGGYNEQFF. The CDR3 DNA reads as TGTGCCAGCAGTTACTTGGGGGGCTACAATGAGCAGTTCTTC.

This clonotype was seen only a few times. CDR3 bases: TGTGCCAGCAGCAAGAGCAGGGGGCCAGAAGCTTTCTTT. It specifies CASSKSRGPEAFF. The chain joins TRBV21-1 to TRBJ1-1; the D call of TRBD1 is as the table states it, not checked on the DNA. TRBV21-1 has pseudogene status. The CDR3 extends over 13 amino acids.

The V call is TRBV5-5, the J call TRBJ2-2; D tentatively reads TRBD1 or TRBD2 (6 bases each). Trimming took off 6 bases at V and 5 bases at J, with 11 bases between the two ends. This CDR3 is built from 13 residues. Germline values: CDR1 SGHKS, CDR2 YYEKEE (reference sequence). As DNA, the CDR3 is TGTGCCAGCACGGGGGCTGGGACCGGGGAGCTGTTTTTT. Its translation: CASTGAGTGELFF.

In its sample, this clonotype is medium-sized (0.01 to 0.1%). CDR3 amino acids: CASSLSRGYSYEQYF. CDR3 nucleotides: TGTGCCAGCAGCTTATCCCGGGGATACTCCTACGAGCAGTACTTC. The rearrangement joins TRBV11-2 to TRBJ2-7; D might be TRBD2 (5 bases). Deletions cut 2 bases from V and 0 bases from J, with 11 bases between. Germline assignment: CDR1 SGHAT and CDR2 FQNNGV. There are 15 residues in the CDR3.

The CDR3 coding sequence is TGTGCCAGCAGTTTGCCGGCTGACTATGGCTACACCTTC. Translating gives CASSLPADYGYTF. The chain couples TRBV12-3 or TRBV12-4 to TRBJ1-2; D is undetermined. This CDR3 region has 13 residues. Trimming removed 3 bases at V and 3 bases at J, with 8 bases between.

This clonotype was picked up many times. The genes are TRBV5-1 and TRBJ2-7; 8 bases map to TRBD1. Germline V gene data show CDR1 as SGHRS and CDR2 as YFSETQ. J gave up 4 bases and V 4 bases, and 7 bases lay outside the gene matches. The length of the CDR3 is 14 residues. The CDR3 coding sequence is TGCGCCAGCAGCACTGGACAGGGCATATACGAGCAGTACGTC. As protein: CASSTGQGIYEQYV.

The chain carries TRBV7-9 and TRBJ2-6; D gene unclear. Germline V gene lookup returns CDR1 SEHNR and CDR2 FQNEAQ (reference sequence). V was shortened by 1 base and J by 0 bases, with 13 bases between the two germline ends. The CDR3 totals 18 residues. DNA for the CDR3: TGTGCCAGCAGCTTAGTGGGTTCCTCCTACTCTGGGGCCAACGTCCTGACTTTC. Translating gives CASSLVGSSYSGANVLTF.

This clonotype was observed a handful of times. CDR3 protein: CASTSLGDTQYF. CDR3 bases: TGTGCCAGCACCTCCTTAGGGGATACGCAGTATTTT. The chain has TRBV12-3 or TRBV12-4 and TRBJ2-3; D is ambiguous. Deletions cut 7 bases from V and 6 bases from J, with 11 bases between. The CDR3 extends over 12 amino acids.

The rearrangement uses TRBV4-1 and TRBJ2-2; D is uncertain. The V gene lost 2 bases and the J gene lost 5 bases, with 6 bases spanning the gap. Germline assignment: CDR1 MGHRA and CDR2 YSYEKL. The length of the CDR3 is 13 residues. The CDR3 region is CASSQLLTGELFF. The CDR3 DNA is TGCGCCAGCAGCCAACTACTAACCGGGGAGCTGTTTTTT.

This sequence joins TRBV20-1 and TRBJ2-7; TRBD2 matches at 8 bases. The V gene end was trimmed by 6 bases and the J gene end by 3 bases; junction bases not matched to a gene: 13. The CDR3 totals 15 residues. Germline CDR1 and CDR2: DFQATT and SNEGSKA (reference sequence). This CDR3 reads CSAGGVERGIYEQYF. The DNA of the CDR3 is TGCAGTGCGGGAGGGGTAGAGCGGGGGATCTACGAGCAGTACTTC.